The 10 T cell receptor beta chains below were found in one sample sequenced in a study of cytomegalovirus exposure and HLA in healthy donors. This PCR relied on a set of 60 Vbeta primers and 13 Jbeta primers. Clones were read by immunoSEQ multiplex PCR, and TCRdb kept only the in-frame ones, dropping some. The sample carries some 180,000 clones, about three quarters recorded once. Sequenced input: PBMCs. These receptor sequences come from a man aged 18 to 30 in good health and CMV-seronegative.

This clone was recorded once. V is TRBV6-1 and J is TRBJ1-2, with 9 bases that match TRBD1. The CDR3 consists of 13 residues. With V trimmed by 6 bases and J by 7 bases, 6 bases remained unmatched. Germline CDR1 and CDR2: MNHNS and SASEGT. CDR3 loop: CASSPQGAGGYTF. CDR3 DNA sequence: TGTGCCAGCAGCCCACAGGGGGCGGGTGGCTACACCTTC.

V gene TRBV7-9 combines with J gene TRBJ2-5, with 10 bases aligning to TRBD1. The CDR3 spans 13 residues. The germline CDR1 and CDR2 sequences are SEHNR and FQNEAQ (reference sequence). V shed 3 bases and J 7 bases; nucleotides not matched to a gene: 2. CDR3 bases: TGTGCCAGCAGCTTTGGGACAGGGGTGACCCAGTACTTC. This encodes CASSFGTGVTQYF.

The chain has TRBV13 and TRBJ2-2; D is perhaps TRBD1 (6 bases). Trimming took 5 bases from V and 0 from J, leaving 19 bases between them. Germline CDR1 reads PRHDT; CDR2 reads FYEKMQ (reference sequence). The CDR3 has 18 residues. The DNA for the CDR3 is TGTGCCAGCAGCAGACTCAGACCTAAGGGGGCGAACACCGGGGAGCTGTTTTTT. Protein: CASSRLRPKGANTGELFF. Based on the CDR3 plus reference TRBV13 and TRBJ2-2, the full variable domain is AAGVIQSPRHLIKEKRETATLKCYPIPRHDTVYWYQQGPGQDPQFLISFYEKMQSDKGSIPDRFSAQQFSDYHSELNMSSLELGDSALYFCASSRLRPKGANTGELFFGEGSRLTVL.

The genes are TRBV5-6 and TRBJ2-1, with D maybe TRBD1 (6 bases). The CDR3 has 16 residues. Per germline, CDR1 SGHDT and CDR2 YYEEEE. The V end lost 2 bases, the J end lost 0 bases, and 12 bases lay between the germline ends. The CDR3 coding sequence is TGTGCCAGCAGCTTAACAGGGACCATCTCCTACAATGAGCAGTTCTTC. Encoded protein: CASSLTGTISYNEQFF.

This sequence joins TRBV11-2 and TRBJ1-1; D perhaps matches TRBD1 (6 bases). Trimming took 4 bases from V and 1 from J, leaving 10 bases between them. In germline, CDR1 is SGHAT, CDR2 FQNNGV. This CDR3 region has 14 residues. The CDR3 loop is CASSSGAANTEAFF. The CDR3 DNA reads TGTGCCAGCAGCTCAGGGGCGGCGAACACTGAAGCTTTCTTT.

The chain recombines TRBV6-1 with TRBJ2-2; D may be TRBD2 (6 bases). Germline V gives CDR1 MNHNS, CDR2 SASEGT. The CDR3 sequence is 14 residues long. Deletions cut 7 bases from V and 3 bases from J, with 12 bases between. For the CDR3, the DNA is TGTGCCAGCACGGTGGAGGGCTACACCGGGGAGCTGTTTTTT. This codes for CASTVEGYTGELFF.

V and J are TRBV4-2 and TRBJ2-5, with a tentative D call TRBD1 (7 bases). From germline, CDR1 is LGHNA and CDR2 YNFKEQ. The length of the CDR3 is 17 residues. V was cut by 3 bases and J by 5 bases, with 22 bases left in between. The CDR3: CASSQRAGGAGRETQYF. CDR3 DNA: TGTGCCAGCAGCCAGCGAGCAGGGGGAGCTGGGAGGGAGACCCAGTACTTC.

The chain carries TRBV5-8 and TRBJ2-7; 11 bases agree with TRBD1. CDR3 length: 15 amino acids. Germline values: CDR1 SGHTS, CDR2 YDEGEE. The V segment lost 4 bases and the J segment 4 bases; nucleotides outside the gene matches: 7. The CDR3 is CASSLAGTGGYEQYF. DNA of the CDR3: TGTGCCAGCAGCCTCGCCGGGACAGGGGGGTACGAGCAGTACTTC.

Of note for this clone: Compared with germline, one end of the junction differs, possibly owing to a read error. This sequence joins TRBV7-7 and TRBJ2-1, with D possibly matching TRBD2 (5 bases). The CDR3 is 15 amino acids. Germline values: CDR1 SSHAT, CDR2 FNYEAQ (reference sequence). CDR3 residues: CASSLEADRGHEQFF. The DNA of the CDR3 is TGTGCTAGCAGCTTAGAAGCCGACCGCGGGCATGAGCAGTTCTTC.

The chain is built from TRBV5-6 and TRBJ1-1; 8 bases agree with TRBD1. V lost 4 bases to trimming and J lost 5 bases; unmatched junction nucleotides: 7. The CDR3 length is 14 residues. The germline V gene has CDR1 SGHDT and CDR2 YYEEEE. This CDR3 reads CASSPGQGGTEAFF. Here the CDR3 DNA reads TGTGCCAGCAGCCCCGGACAGGGTGGGACTGAAGCTTTCTTT. The whole variable domain, remainder taken from reference TRBV5-6 and TRBJ1-1, is DAGVTQSPTHLIKTRGQQVTLRCSPKSGHDTVSWYQQALGQGPQFIFQYYEEEERQRGNFPDRFSGHQFPNYSSELNVNALLLGDSALYLCASSPGQGGTEAFFGQGTRLTVV.